The sequence of this T cell receptor (beta chain) was determined in a study of blood T cell repertoires in COVID-19. About the research overall: Acute and convalescent COVID-19 specimens originated in the United States, Italy and Spain.

The assay was immunoSEQ multiplex PCR, and TCRdb's table has in-frame clones only and misses some. The sample carries some 180,000 clones, about four fifths recorded once. Trimming took off 3 bases at V and 0 bases at J, with 15 bases between the two ends. This CDR3 comprises 16 residues. Looked up from germline, CDR1 is SGHTA and CDR2 is FQGNSA. Seattle patients were enrolled while actively infected and followed longitudinally. The chain has TRBV7-2 and TRBJ2-7; possibly TRBD2 for D (6 bases). This receptor was identified in a woman aged 55-69 years with COVID-19, enrolled during active disease. The sequenced sample was peripheral blood. CDR3 DNA: TGTGCCAGCAGCTTGGGCCTAGCGATTAGCTCCTACGAGCAGTACTTC. Amino acid sequence: CASSLGLAISSYEQYF.